These 18 T cell receptor beta chains share one sample of origin, sequenced in a study of blood T cell repertoires in COVID-19. TCRdb keeps only in-frame clones here, not all; method: immunoSEQ multiplex PCR. The repertoire has 230,000 or so clones, roughly 90% of them found once; the top ten carry about 2%. Sequencing was performed on peripheral blood. These receptors all stem from a woman in her sixties or seventies with COVID-19, enrolled during active disease.

This chain uses TRBV3-1 (or the pseudogene TRBV3-2) with TRBJ1-2; possible D gene TRBD1, 5 bases. Between the trimmed V and J ends, which lost 0 bases and 4 bases, there was a span of 12 bases. Germline V lookup: CDR1 LGHDT, CDR2 YNNKEL (reference sequence). The CDR3 has 15 residues. The DNA of the CDR3 is TGTGCCAGCAGCCAAGATCTAGGGGAAGGCTATGGCTACACCTTC. Amino acid sequence: CASSQDLGEGYGYTF.

The gene calls are TRBV18 and TRBJ2-5; TRBD1 agrees at 10 bases. Germline V lookup: CDR1 KGHSH, CDR2 LQKENI. This CDR3 is built from 14 residues. J was trimmed by 4 bases and V by 3 bases; bases with no gene match: 2. The DNA of the CDR3 is TGTGCCAGCTCACCGGACAGGGGGAGAGAGACCCAGTACTTC. It yields the protein CASSPDRGRETQYF.

The J gene is TRBJ2-2, the V gene TRBV19; a possible D gene is TRBD1 (5 bases). Per the germline V gene, CDR1 is LNHDA and CDR2 is SQIVND (reference sequence). Deletions cut 3 bases from V and 6 bases from J, with 11 bases between. This CDR3 has 14 amino acids. The DNA of the CDR3 is TGTGCCAGTAGTATCTTGGGGCGATCCGGGGAGCTGTTTTTT. Residues: CASSILGRSGELFF. Combining the CDR3 with reference TRBV19 and TRBJ2-2 gives the whole variable domain DGGITQSPKYLFRKEGQNVTLSCEQNLNHDAMYWYRQDPGQGLRLIYYSQIVNDFQKGDIAEGYSVSREKKESFPLTVTSAQKNPTAFYLCASSILGRSGELFFGEGSRLTVL.

The J gene is TRBJ1-6, the V gene TRBV20-1; 9 bases align to TRBD1. Germline CDR1 is DFQATT and CDR2 is SNEGSKA (reference sequence). Trimming cost V 3 bases and J 14 bases; bases outside gene matches: 11. This CDR3 spans 14 amino acids. The CDR3 DNA reads TGCAGTGCTAGTCCGGGACAGGGTATATCGGCCCTCCACTTT. It specifies CSASPGQGISALHF.

This clone was counted a few times. This rearrangement joins TRBV6-1 to TRBJ2-1, with D unresolved. Trimming shortened V by 1 base and J by 3 bases, and 10 bases separated the two germline ends. The CDR3 totals 15 residues. The germline V gene encodes CDR1 MNHNS and CDR2 SASEGT. The CDR3 DNA reads TGTGCCAGCAGTGAAGTAGATGGTCTCTACAATGAGCAGTTCTTC. It encodes CASSEVDGLYNEQFF.

The chain employs TRBV16 and TRBJ2-1; TRBD1 matches at 7 bases. Germline values: CDR1 KGHSY, CDR2 FQNENV. The CDR3 contains 15 residues. Unmatched junction bases numbered 9, after V lost 2 bases and J lost 8 bases. In nucleotides, the CDR3 is TGTGCCAGCAGCCAAACGAGGGGGCGGTATGATGAGCAGTTCTTC. It encodes CASSQTRGRYDEQFF.

The chain combines TRBV3-1 (or the pseudogene TRBV3-2) with TRBJ1-1; 10 nucleotides match TRBD1. V shed 5 bases, J shed 0 bases, and the junction held 3 bases outside the gene matches. The germline V gene has CDR1 LGHDT and CDR2 YNNKEL (reference sequence). This CDR3 comprises 15 residues. CDR3 protein: CASSGQGGMNTEAFF. CDR3 nucleotide sequence: TGTGCCAGCAGCGGACAGGGGGGAATGAACACTGAAGCTTTCTTT.

V gene TRBV4-3 combines with J gene TRBJ2-1; TRBD2 agrees at 9 bases. The CDR3 is made up of 14 amino acids. Per the germline V gene, CDR1 is LGHNA and CDR2 is YSLEER. V lost 4 bases to trimming and J lost 8 bases; unmatched junction nucleotides: 6. This CDR3 is CASSLRGGAYEQFF. CDR3 sequence (DNA): TGCGCCAGCAGCCTGCGCGGGGGGGCTTATGAGCAGTTCTTC.

This sequence joins TRBV30 and TRBJ2-6; D uncertain. Trimming left V 0 bases short and J 0 bases short, with 15 bases between. This CDR3 comprises 18 residues. Germline values: CDR1 GTSNPN, CDR2 SVGIG (reference sequence). CDR3 amino acids: CAWSVSRGTFSGANVLTF. The CDR3 coding sequence is TGTGCCTGGAGTGTAAGCAGAGGTACTTTCTCTGGGGCCAACGTCCTGACTTTC.

CDR3 in DNA: TGTGCCATCAGTGAGGGAGGGGGCGGTGAAAAACTGTTTTTT. Protein: CAISEGGGGEKLFF. The rearrangement links TRBV10-3 to TRBJ1-4; the match to TRBD1 covers 7 bases. After removal of 2 bases from V and 7 bases from J, the junction contained 4 bases not matched to a gene. CDR3 length: 14 residues. Per germline, CDR1 ENHRY and CDR2 SYGVKD.

The rearrangement uses TRBV5-1 and TRBJ2-3; TRBD2 matches 10 bases. J gave up 2 bases and V 4 bases, and 10 bases lay outside the gene matches. Germline V lookup: CDR1 SGHRS, CDR2 YFSETQ. There are 17 residues in the CDR3. CDR3 nucleotide sequence: TGCGCCAGCAGCCTGCCCTTGGGACTAGCGATCACAGATACGCAGTATTTT. Translating gives CASSLPLGLAITDTQYF.

The rearrangement uses TRBV19 and TRBJ2-1; D may be TRBD2 (5 bases). In germline, CDR1 is LNHDA, CDR2 SQIVND (reference sequence). The CDR3 sequence is 13 residues long. The V end was cut by 7 bases, the J end by 0 bases, with 7 bases between. This CDR3 reads CASTGSSYNEQFF. The CDR3 nucleotides are TGTGCCAGTACGGGGAGCTCCTACAATGAGCAGTTCTTC.

DNA for the CDR3: TGTGCCAGCACATCCGGGACAGGGTTTACCTACGAGCAGTACTTC. Its translation is CASTSGTGFTYEQYF. The gene calls are TRBV6-5 and TRBJ2-7, with 9 bases matching TRBD1. The ends lost 7 bases at V and 2 bases at J; junction bases unmatched: 9. CDR3 length: 15 residues. Germline lookup yields CDR1 MNHEY and CDR2 SVGAGI.

The chain combines TRBV7-2 with TRBJ1-4; 11 nucleotides line up with TRBD1. Germline CDR1 is SGHTA and CDR2 is FQGNSA. The CDR3 is 15 amino acids. V gave up 10 bases and J gave up 10 bases; unmatched junction bases: 14. The CDR3 protein is CATGQGARKPAKLFF. CDR3 coding DNA: TGTGCCACCGGACAGGGGGCGCGGAAACCGGCAAAACTGTTTTTT.

The rearrangement uses TRBV7-3 and TRBJ1-5; D perhaps matches TRBD1 (5 bases). CDR3 length: 13 residues. Germline CDR1 reads SGHTA; CDR2 reads FQGTGA. The V end lost 5 bases, the J end lost 7 bases, and 12 bases lay between the germline ends. The CDR3 region is CASSDRPGQPQHF. The CDR3 bases are TGTGCCAGCAGCGACCGCCCAGGGCAGCCCCAGCATTTT.

V is TRBV10-3 and J is TRBJ1-5; 10 bases are shared with TRBD1. Unmatched junction bases numbered 10, after V lost 11 bases and J lost 0 bases. The CDR3 runs 16 residues. Germline CDR1 and CDR2: ENHRY and SYGVKD. The CDR3 reads CAATPGQGGSNQPQHF. The DNA for the CDR3 is TGTGCCGCGACCCCCGGACAGGGGGGTAGCAATCAGCCCCAGCATTTT.

The V gene is TRBV19, the J gene TRBJ1-6, with 9 positions matching TRBD1. The CDR3 sequence is 16 residues long. V lost 3 bases, J lost 9 bases, and 9 bases stayed unmatched. The V gene's germline CDR1 is LNHDA and CDR2 SQIVND (reference sequence). CDR3 loop: CASSMPGQGIFSPLHF. The CDR3, as DNA: TGTGCCAGTAGTATGCCCGGACAGGGGATTTTTTCACCCCTCCACTTT.

This clone occurred once. This chain joins TRBV2 and TRBJ1-2, with a possible D match to TRBD1 (6 bases). CDR3 length: 11 residues. Germline-derived CDR1 and CDR2 are SNHLY and FYNNEI. Trimming stripped 9 bases from V and 8 bases from J, with 13 bases between. The CDR3 nucleotides are TGTGCCAGGCCACAGGGTACAGGCTACACCTTC. Translated: CARPQGTGYTF.